This T cell receptor beta chain was captured by sequencing in a study of T cell responses to AZD1222 COVID-19 vaccine. Study-level points and caveats: Repertoires were obtained only post-peak T cell response. The study found Spike-specific TCR breadth and depth rose after two AZD1222 doses. The CD4 TCRs associated with vaccination extended across spike and predominated at 160-218 and 743-854.

With regard to this clone: Antigen unknown.

Profiling relied on immunoSEQ multiplex PCR, and the TCRdb table lists in-frame clones only, not all of them. The data hold 250,000 to 300,000 clones, with around 93% observed a single time. Germline CDR1 reads SEHNR; CDR2 reads FQNEAQ (reference sequence). Trimming took off 5 bases at V and 10 bases at J, with 14 bases between the two ends. The CDR3 has 12 amino acids. Pooling was applied to second doses at about 4 or about 12 weeks. This receptor was obtained from an adult who received the AZD1222 COVID-19 vaccine. V usage is TRBV7-9 and J usage is TRBJ1-1, with a weak D call TRBD1 (6 bases). This specimen was peripheral blood, taken 28 days after the second AZD1222 dose. As DNA, the CDR3 is TGTGCCAGCAGCCACAGGGCGACCGGAGCTTTCTTT. It specifies CASSHRATGAFF.